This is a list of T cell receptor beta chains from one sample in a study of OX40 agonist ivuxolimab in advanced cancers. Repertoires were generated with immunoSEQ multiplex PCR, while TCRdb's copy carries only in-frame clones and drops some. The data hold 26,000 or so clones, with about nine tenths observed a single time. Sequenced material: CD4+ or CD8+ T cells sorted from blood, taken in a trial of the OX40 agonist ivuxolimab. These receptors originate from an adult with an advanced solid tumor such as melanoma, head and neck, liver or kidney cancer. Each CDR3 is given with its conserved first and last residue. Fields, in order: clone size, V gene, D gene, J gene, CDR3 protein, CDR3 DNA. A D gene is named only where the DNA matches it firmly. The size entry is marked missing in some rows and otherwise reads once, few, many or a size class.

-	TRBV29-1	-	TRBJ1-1	CSGTLNTEAFF	TGCAGCGGGACACTGAACACTGAAGCTTTCTTT
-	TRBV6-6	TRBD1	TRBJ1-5	CASSTQGDQPQHF	TGTGCCAGCAGCACACAGGGGGATCAGCCCCAGCATTTT
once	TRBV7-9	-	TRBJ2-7	CASSPRRDEQYF	TGTGCCAGCAGCCCGCGAAGGGACGAGCAGTACTTC
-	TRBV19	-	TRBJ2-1	CASSMFRGPSYNEQFF	TGTGCCAGTAGTATGTTCAGGGGCCCATCCTACAATGAGCAGTTCTTC
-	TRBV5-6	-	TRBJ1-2	CASSLGGPSYTF	TGTGCCAGCAGCTTGGGGGGGCCGAGCTACACCTTC
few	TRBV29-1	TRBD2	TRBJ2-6	CSVEGGSSGANVLTF	TGCAGCGTTGAGGGAGGGTCCTCTGGGGCCAACGTCCTGACTTTC
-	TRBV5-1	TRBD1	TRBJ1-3	CASSTGTVEAGNTIYF	TGCGCCAGCAGTACCGGGACAGTCGAAGCTGGAAACACCATATATTTT
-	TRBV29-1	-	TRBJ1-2	CSVKGGLDGYTF	TGCAGCGTTAAGGGGGGGTTGGATGGCTACACCTTC
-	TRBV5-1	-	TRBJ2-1	CASSPSGGYNEQFF	TGCGCCAGCAGCCCCTCCGGAGGCTACAATGAGCAGTTCTTC
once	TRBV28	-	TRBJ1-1	CASSLFTNTEAFF	TGTGCCAGCAGTTTATTCACGAACACTGAAGCTTTCTTT
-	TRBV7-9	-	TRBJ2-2	CASSSSGHSKVGELFF	TGTGCCAGCAGCTCAAGCGGGCACTCCAAGGTCGGGGAGCTGTTTTTT
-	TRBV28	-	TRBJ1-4	CASSQLVRVLTAEKLFF	TGTGCCAGCAGCCAACTCGTCAGGGTCCTCACGGCCGAAAAACTGTTTTTT
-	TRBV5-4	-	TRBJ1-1	CASSLWGGAGYTEAFF	TGTGCCAGCAGCTTATGGGGAGGGGCTGGGTACACTGAAGCTTTCTTT
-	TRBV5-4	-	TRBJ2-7	CASSLFGYEQYF	TGTGCCAGCAGCTTATTTGGCTACGAGCAGTACTTC
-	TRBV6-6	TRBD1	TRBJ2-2	CASSYSGGAGTGELFF	TGTGCCAGCAGTTACTCAGGGGGCGCGGGCACCGGGGAGCTGTTTTTT
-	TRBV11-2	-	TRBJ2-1	CASSLNEQFF	TGTGCCAGCAGCCTCAATGAGCAGTTCTTC
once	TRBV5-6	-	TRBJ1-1	CASSLWALVTEAFF	TGTGCCAGCAGCTTGTGGGCTTTGGTCACTGAAGCTTTCTTT
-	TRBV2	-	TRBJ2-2	CASRFTGELFF	TGTGCCAGCAGGTTCACCGGGGAGCTGTTTTTT
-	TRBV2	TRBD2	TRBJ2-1	CASSTGLAVYSSYNEQFF	TGTGCCAGTAGTACGGGACTAGCGGTATATAGCTCCTACAATGAGCAGTTCTTC
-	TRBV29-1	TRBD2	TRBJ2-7	CSVRGSSGVSYEQYF	TGCAGCGTTCGAGGGTCTAGCGGGGTCTCCTACGAGCAGTACTTC
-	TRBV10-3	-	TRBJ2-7	CAIRTEKDYEQYF	TGTGCCATCAGGACAGAAAAAGATTACGAGCAGTACTTC
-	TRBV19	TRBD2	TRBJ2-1	CASSIRGGEEFF	TGTGCCAGTAGTATCCGCGGGGGGGAAGAGTTCTTC
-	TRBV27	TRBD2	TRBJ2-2	CASTPLAGGPTGELFF	TGTGCCAGCACTCCACTAGCGGGAGGGCCCACCGGGGAGCTGTTTTTT
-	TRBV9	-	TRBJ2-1	CASSLPGFYNEQFF	TGTGCCAGCAGCCTTCCGGGCTTCTACAATGAGCAGTTCTTC
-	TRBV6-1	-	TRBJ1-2	CASSYLTNYGYTF	TGTGCCAGCAGTTATCTTACTAACTATGGCTACACCTTC
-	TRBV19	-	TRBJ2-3	CASSIVPGPRTDTQYF	TGTGCCAGTAGTATAGTTCCGGGACCACGCACAGATACGCAGTATTTT
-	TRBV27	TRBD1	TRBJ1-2	CASSWEGQGAPYYGYTF	TGTGCCAGCAGTTGGGAGGGACAGGGGGCTCCCTATTATGGCTACACCTTC
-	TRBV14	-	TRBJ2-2	CASSQDGWGARTGELFF	TGTGCCAGCAGCCAAGATGGGTGGGGTGCCAGGACCGGGGAGCTGTTTTTT
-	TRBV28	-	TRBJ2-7	CASAPPGLSYSYEQYF	TGTGCCAGCGCACCGCCGGGCCTCTCTTACTCCTACGAGCAGTACTTC
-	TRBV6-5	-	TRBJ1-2	CASSYGGDHYGYTF	TGTGCCAGCAGTTACGGGGGGGACCATTATGGCTACACCTTC
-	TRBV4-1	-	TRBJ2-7	CASSQADGGEQYF	TGCGCCAGCAGCCAAGCGGACGGAGGCGAGCAGTACTTC
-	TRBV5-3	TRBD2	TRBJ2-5	CASSLAGGTQETQYF	TGTGCCAGCTCCTTAGCGGGGGGGACCCAAGAGACCCAGTACTTC
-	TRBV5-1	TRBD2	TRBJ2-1	CASSSGLAGGLNEQFF	TGCGCCAGCAGCTCGGGACTAGCGGGAGGGTTAAATGAGCAGTTCTTC
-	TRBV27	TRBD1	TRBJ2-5	CASSLFFSGTATQYF	TGTGCCAGCAGTTTATTCTTTTCCGGGACAGCGACCCAGTACTTC
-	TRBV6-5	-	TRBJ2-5	CASSIRRDLKETQYF	TGTGCCAGCAGTATCCGCCGGGACCTAAAAGAGACCCAGTACTTC
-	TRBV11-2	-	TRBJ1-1	CASSPSGGRAEAFF	TGTGCCAGCAGCCCCTCGGGGGGCAGGGCTGAAGCTTTCTTT
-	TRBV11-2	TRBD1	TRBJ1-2	CASSPRTGPLSDGYTF	TGTGCCAGCAGCCCAAGGACAGGGCCCCTTTCGGATGGCTACACCTTC
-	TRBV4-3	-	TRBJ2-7	CASSQDYGGGGYEQYF	TGCGCCAGCAGCCAAGATTACGGGGGCGGAGGTTACGAGCAGTACTTC